This T cell receptor (beta chain) is from a study of blood T cell repertoires in COVID-19. For the study at large: Nucleic acid was either cDNA or gDNA, and it came from T cells, B-cell-depleted T cells, or PBMCs.

The CDR3 has 11 residues. V lost 0 bases and J lost 12, with 7 bases in between. The germline V gene encodes CDR1 SGHRS and CDR2 YFSETQ. The assay was immunoSEQ multiplex PCR, and TCRdb's table has in-frame clones only and misses some. The profile shows about 150,000 clones, 87% of them singletons. Only one count was recorded for this clone. The chain employs TRBV5-1 and TRBJ2-1, with a tentative D call TRBD2 (5 bases). The sequence came from a man older than 75 with acute or convalescent COVID-19. The sequenced material came from peripheral blood. The DNA for the CDR3 is TGCGCCAGCAGCTTGGACGGGGTGCAGTTCTTC. This encodes CASSLDGVQFF.